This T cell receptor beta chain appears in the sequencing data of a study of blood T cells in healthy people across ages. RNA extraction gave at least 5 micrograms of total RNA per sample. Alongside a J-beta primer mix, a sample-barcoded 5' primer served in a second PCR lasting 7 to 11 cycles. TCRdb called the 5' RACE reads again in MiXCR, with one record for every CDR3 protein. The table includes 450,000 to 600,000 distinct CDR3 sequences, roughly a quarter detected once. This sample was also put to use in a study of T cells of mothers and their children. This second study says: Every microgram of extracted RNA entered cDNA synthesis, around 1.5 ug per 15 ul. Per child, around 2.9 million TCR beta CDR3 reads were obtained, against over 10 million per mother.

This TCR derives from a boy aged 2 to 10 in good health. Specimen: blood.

The CDR3 sequence is CAISAGLQETQYF. CDR3 bases: TGTGCCATCAGTGCAGGGCTCCAAGAGACCCAGTACTTC. The chain links TRBV10-3 to TRBJ2-5, with D possibly TRBD1 on 5 matching bases. The V and J ends lost 4 bases and 1 base respectively, with 7 bases between them. Germline V gene sequence: CDR1 ENHRY, CDR2 SYGVKD. The CDR3 sequence is 13 residues long.